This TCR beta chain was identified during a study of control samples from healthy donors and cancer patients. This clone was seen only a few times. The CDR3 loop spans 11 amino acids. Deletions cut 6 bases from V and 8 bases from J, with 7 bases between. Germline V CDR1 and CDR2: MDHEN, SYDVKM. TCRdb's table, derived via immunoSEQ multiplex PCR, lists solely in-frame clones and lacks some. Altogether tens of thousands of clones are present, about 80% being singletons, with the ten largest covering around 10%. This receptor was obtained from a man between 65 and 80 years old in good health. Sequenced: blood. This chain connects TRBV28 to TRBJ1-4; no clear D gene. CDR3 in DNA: TGTGCCAGCAGAAAGACAGAAAAACTGTTTTTT. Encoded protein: CASRKTEKLFF.